Reported below is one T cell receptor beta chain. This sample was included in a study of blood T cell repertoires in COVID-19. About the study: The analysed material was cDNA or gDNA that came from T cells, B-cell-depleted T cells, or PBMCs.

Libraries were prepared by immunoSEQ multiplex PCR; TCRdb keeps only in-frame clonotypes and omits some of them. The sample records roughly 250,000 clones, about 85% being singletons. The sequenced sample was peripheral blood. This TCR was recovered from a man aged 55 to 70 who had recovered from COVID-19.

The chain's CDR3 is CSASQQIYGYTF. The CDR3 DNA follows: TGCAGTGCTAGTCAACAGATCTATGGCTACACCTTC. The rearrangement uses TRBV20-1 and TRBJ1-2; no clear D. Germline-derived CDR1 and CDR2 are DFQATT and SNEGSKA (reference sequence). CDR3 length equals 12 residues. V lost 3 bases and J 4 bases, leaving 9 bases between the germline ends.